Presented here are 17 T cell receptor beta chains from one specimen sequenced in a study of molecular identifiers for immune sequencing clone quantification. Each CDR3 protein gets one entry after TCRdb re-called the PCR reads with MiXCR. This table holds fewer than 45,000 distinct CDR3 sequences, about 18% found once. Sequencing was done on a sample of naive CD8+ T cells from blood, with Jurkat cell RNA spiked in. Subset here: FACS-sorted CD8+CD4-CCR7+CD45RA+ naive T cells. These receptors all stem from a human donor in good health. Some libraries in this study had Jurkat cell RNA spiked in.

This clonotype was seen many times. This chain joins TRBV28 and TRBJ2-7; D may correspond to TRBD1 or TRBD2 (5 bases each). The CDR3 covers 14 residues. V shed 3 bases and J shed 6 bases, with 15 bases lying between them. In germline, CDR1 is MDHEN, CDR2 SYDVKM. CDR3 sequence reads: CASSFGGTLGEQYF. For the CDR3, the DNA is TGTGCCAGCAGTTTTGGTGGGACCCTGGGCGAGCAGTACTTC.

This clonotype came up many times. The chain couples TRBV30 to TRBJ1-1; no clear D. The CDR3 spans 12 residues. CDR1 and CDR2 (germline): GTSNPN, SVGIG (reference sequence). The ends were cut back, 5 bases at V and 0 bases at J, with 7 bases in the middle. This chain's CDR3 is CAWDQVNTEAFF. The CDR3 DNA sequence: TGTGCCTGGGACCAGGTGAACACTGAAGCTTTCTTT.

CDR3 DNA sequence: TGCGCCAGCAGTCCGGGGAGGACGACCTCCTACGAGCAGTACTTC. Protein: CASSPGRTTSYEQYF. The chain combines TRBV4-3 with TRBJ2-7, with a possible D match to TRBD2 (6 bases). The CDR3 is made up of 15 amino acids. V lost 6 bases to trimming and J lost 0 bases, with 15 bases between them. Germline CDR1 reads LGHNA; CDR2 reads YSLEER.

The chain employs TRBV12-3 or TRBV12-4 and TRBJ1-5; D not resolved. This CDR3 has 14 amino acids. Trimming left V 1 base short and J 2 bases short, with 6 bases between. The CDR3 sequence: CASSLGVGNQPQHF. For the CDR3, the DNA is TGTGCCAGCAGTTTAGGGGTGGGCAATCAGCCCCAGCATTTT.

Many counts were recorded for this clonotype. The rearrangement links TRBV3-1 to TRBJ2-3, with D maybe TRBD2 (5 bases). V gave up 0 bases and J gave up 5 bases, with 12 bases separating them. Germline V gene lookup returns CDR1 LGHDT and CDR2 YNNKEL (reference sequence). The CDR3 is 15 residues long. CDR3 amino acids: CASSQDWLAGDTQYF. The CDR3 DNA is TGTGCCAGCAGCCAAGACTGGCTAGCAGGAGATACGCAGTATTTT.

On this clonotype itself: A much larger clone is a single base away; this may be a read error. The chain recombines TRBV6-2 or TRBV6-3 with TRBJ1-6; no reliable D call. Germline CDR1 is MNHEY and CDR2 is SVGEGT. Trimming shortened V by 7 bases and J by 3 bases, and 13 bases separated the two germline ends. The CDR3 covers 15 residues. The CDR3 loop reads CASTMDDNYNSPLHF. CDR3 sequence (DNA): TGTGCCAGCACCATGGACGACAACTATAATTCACCCCTCCACTTT.

This clonotype was seen at least ten times. This chain connects TRBV5-1 to TRBJ2-3, with 10 bases that match TRBD2. The germline CDR1 and CDR2 sequences are SGHRS and YFSETQ. The CDR3 runs 13 residues. The trim removed 4 bases at V and 14 bases at J, leaving 10 bases unmatched. The CDR3 loop reads CASSPRSSGGGYF. The CDR3 coding sequence is TGCGCCAGCAGCCCCCGGTCTAGCGGGGGCGGGTATTTT.

This clonotype occurred a few times. The chain uses TRBV3-1 and TRBJ1-1; 8 bases agree with TRBD1. V lost 7 bases and J lost 10; bases outside the gene matches: 17. The CDR3 has 15 residues. Germline V lookup: CDR1 LGHDT, CDR2 YNNKEL (reference sequence). CDR3 region: CASTQARQGRILAFF. CDR3 sequence (DNA): TGTGCCAGCACCCAGGCCAGACAGGGGCGGATTTTAGCTTTCTTT.

Comments on this clonotype: One base away lies a much larger clone, so this may be a sequencing read error. This rearrangement joins TRBV27 to TRBJ2-3, with D unclear. Germline V gives CDR1 MNHEY, CDR2 SMNVEV (reference sequence). This CDR3 spans 15 amino acids. CDR3 amino acids: CASGLATTSTDTQYF. CDR3 coding DNA: TGTGCCAGCGGTTTGGCCACCACTAGCACAGATACGCAGTATTTT.

This clonotype was observed many times. This chain links TRBV11-2 with TRBJ2-3, with a weak D call TRBD2 (6 bases). Germline CDR1 is SGHAT and CDR2 is FQNNGV. The CDR3 runs to 15 residues. V was cut by 4 bases and J by 0 bases, with 11 bases left in between. The CDR3 region is CASSSLAYSTDTQYF. The CDR3 DNA sequence: TGTGCCAGCAGCTCTCTAGCGTATAGCACAGATACGCAGTATTTT.

This clonotype turned up a few times. The chain uses TRBV4-1 and TRBJ2-1; 7 bases match TRBD1. CDR3 length: 15 amino acids. V gave up 0 bases and J gave up 7 bases; unmatched junction bases: 6. CDR1 MGHRA and CDR2 YSYEKL come from the germline V gene. CDR3: CASSQEPGTVNEQFF. In nucleotides, the CDR3 is TGCGCCAGCAGCCAAGAGCCCGGGACAGTTAATGAGCAGTTCTTC.

This clonotype was observed a handful of times. The chain carries TRBV19 and TRBJ2-3, with D perhaps assigned TRBD1 or TRBD2 (6 bases each). The ends were cut back, 6 bases at V and 2 bases at J, with 15 bases in the middle. Germline lookup yields CDR1 LNHDA and CDR2 SQIVND (reference sequence). This CDR3 is built from 15 residues. CDR3 residues: CASRTGTPPTDTQYF. CDR3 DNA sequence: TGTGCCAGTAGAACAGGGACTCCCCCCACAGATACGCAGTATTTT.

This clonotype was recorded many times. The rearrangement uses TRBV28 and TRBJ1-6, with D tentatively TRBD1 (5 bases). This CDR3 contains 12 residues. Trimming stripped 8 bases from V and 9 bases from J, with 11 bases between. Per germline, CDR1 MDHEN and CDR2 SYDVKM. Here the CDR3 DNA reads TGTGCCAGCCGACAGTCACGTTCACCCCTCCACTTT. This codes for CASRQSRSPLHF. The full variable domain, in which reference TRBV28 and TRBJ1-6 provide the parts outside the CDR3, is DVKVTQSSRYLVKRTGEKVFLECVQDMDHENMFWYRQDPGLGLRLIYFSYDVKMKEKGDIPEGYSVSREKKERFSLILESASTNQTSMYLCASRQSRSPLHFGNGTRLTVT.

A note on this clonotype: A much larger clone differs from this one at a single base, so this may be a read error. The rearrangement joins TRBV30 to TRBJ1-1; D uncertain. The CDR3 totals 13 residues. Looked up from germline, CDR1 is GTSNPN and CDR2 is SVGIG (reference sequence). The CDR3 loop is CAWSVSRRAEASF. The DNA of the CDR3 is TGTGCCTGGAGTGTATCGAGGAGGGCTGAAGCTTCCTTT.

This clonotype was counted ten times or more. The junction does not match germline at one end; this may be a read error. The gene calls are TRBV20-1 and TRBJ2-7, with D perhaps matching TRBD1 or TRBD2 (5 bases each). The CDR3 length is 17 residues. Germline loops: CDR1 DFQATT, CDR2 SNEGSKA (reference sequence). The CDR3 here is CSAGDLAGTGTDLEQYF. The DNA of the CDR3 is TGCAGTGCTGGAGATCTGGCAGGTACCGGGACCGACTTGGAGCAGTACTTC.

This clonotype was picked up many times. This rearrangement joins TRBV7-2 to TRBJ1-6; D is undetermined. CDR1 and CDR2 (germline): SGHTA, FQGNSA. V lost 4 bases to trimming and J lost 9 bases, with 10 bases between them. This CDR3 is 13 amino acids long. The CDR3 DNA sequence: TGTGCCAGCAGCTCCGGTTCTCTTTCACCCCTCCACTTT. Its protein product is CASSSGSLSPLHF.

This clonotype has just a few counts. J is TRBJ2-1 and V is TRBV9, with a tentative D call TRBD1 (5 bases). There are 16 residues in the CDR3. The V end was cut by 1 base, the J end by 1 base, with 12 bases between. Germline loops: CDR1 SGDLS, CDR2 YYNGEE. The chain's CDR3 is CASSVNRQGSYNEQFF. CDR3 nucleotide sequence: TGTGCCAGCAGCGTAAATCGCCAGGGATCCTACAATGAGCAGTTCTTC.